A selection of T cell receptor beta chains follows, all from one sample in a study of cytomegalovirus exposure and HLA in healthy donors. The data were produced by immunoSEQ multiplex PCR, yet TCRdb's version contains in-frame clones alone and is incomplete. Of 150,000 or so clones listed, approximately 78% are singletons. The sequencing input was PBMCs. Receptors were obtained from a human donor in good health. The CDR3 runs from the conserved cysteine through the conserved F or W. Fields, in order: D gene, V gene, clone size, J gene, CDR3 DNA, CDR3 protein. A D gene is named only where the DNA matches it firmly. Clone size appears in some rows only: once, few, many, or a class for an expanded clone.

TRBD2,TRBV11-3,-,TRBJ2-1,TGTGCCAGCAGCTTACTAGCGGGGGCCTACAATGAGCAGTTCTTC,CASSLLAGAYNEQFF
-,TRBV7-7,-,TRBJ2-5,TGTGCTAGCAGCACGACCCCCGGGGGCCAAGAGACCCAGTACTTC,CASSTTPGGQETQYF
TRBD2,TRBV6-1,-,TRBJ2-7,TGTGCCAGCAGTGACCCTAGCGGGGGGTTCTACGAGCAGTACTTC,CASSDPSGGFYEQYF
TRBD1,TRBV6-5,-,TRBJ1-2,TGTGCCAGCAGTGACAGGGGGCTAAGCAAGTACACCTTC,CASSDRGLSKYTF
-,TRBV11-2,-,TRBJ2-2,TGTGCCAGCAGCTTATATCGGGGTACAACGAACACCGGGGAGCTGTTTTTT,CASSLYRGTTNTGELFF
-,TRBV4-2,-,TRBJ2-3,TGTGCCAGCAGCCAAGTCGTCGGCCAGGCAGATACGCAGTATTTT,CASSQVVGQADTQYF
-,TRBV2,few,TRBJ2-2,TGTGCCAGCAGTGACCATGGCGGGGCGAACACCGGGGAGCTGTTTTTT,CASSDHGGANTGELFF
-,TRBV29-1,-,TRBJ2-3,TGCAGCGTTGACTGGACGGGGGGCGGGCAGTATTTT,CSVDWTGGGQYF
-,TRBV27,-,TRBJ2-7,TGTGCCAGCAGTCAGAGACAGGGACTGGACGAGCAGTACTTC,CASSQRQGLDEQYF
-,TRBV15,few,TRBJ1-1,TGTGCCACCGGGGGCCACCTAGGCACTGAAGCTTTCTTT,CATGGHLGTEAFF
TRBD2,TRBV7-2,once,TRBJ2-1,TGTGCCAGCAGCTTAGCGCAATCCTCGGGGGGGGGTGAGCAGTTCTTC,CASSLAQSSGGGEQFF
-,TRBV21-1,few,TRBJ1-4,TGTGCCAGCAGCAAATACCCCGACTTCGGGGAAAGCCTTAGGAATGAAAAACTGTTTTTT,CASSKYPDFGESLRNEKLFF
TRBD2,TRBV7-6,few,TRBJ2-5,TGTGCCAGCAGCTTAGTGACGGGGGGGTGGGAGACCCAGTACTTC,CASSLVTGGWETQYF
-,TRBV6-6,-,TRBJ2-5,TGTGCCAGCAATACCGGACATTCCCAAGAGACCCAGTACTTC,CASNTGHSQETQYF
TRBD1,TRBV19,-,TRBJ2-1,TGTGCCAGTAGACAAGATAGGGGGCTTTTCTACAATGAGCAGTTCTTC,CASRQDRGLFYNEQFF
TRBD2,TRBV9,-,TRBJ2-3,TGTGCCAGCAGCGTAGCTACCGAGACGGGGGTGAAAAGCGGGGGGCCACGAAACACAGATACGCAGTATTTT,CASSVATETGVKSGGPRNTDTQYF
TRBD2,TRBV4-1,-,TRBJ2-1,TGCGCCAGCAGCCATCCCGGGGGGGCGGGTGAGCAGTTCTTC,CASSHPGGAGEQFF
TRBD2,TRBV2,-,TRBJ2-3,TGTGCCAGCAGTGGATCGCTAGCGGGGCGAGATACGCAGTATTTT,CASSGSLAGRDTQYF
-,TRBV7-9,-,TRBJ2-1,TGTGCCAGCAGCTTAGGAGCCGTTAGAGGGAATGAGCAGTTCTTC,CASSLGAVRGNEQFF
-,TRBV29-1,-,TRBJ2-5,TGCAGCGTTCAGCGCGAGGGGACCCAGTACTTC,CSVQREGTQYF
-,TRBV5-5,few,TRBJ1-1,TGTGCCAGCAGCTTGGGACAGGTCTCCATGAACACTGAAGCTTTCTTT,CASSLGQVSMNTEAFF
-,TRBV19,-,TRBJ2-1,TGTGCCAGTAGTACGCAAATCAGGGGTTCTGAGCAGTTCTTC,CASSTQIRGSEQFF
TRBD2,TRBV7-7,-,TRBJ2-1,TGTGCTAGCAGCTTAGCCTCGGGGGGGTACAATGAGCAGTTCTTC,CASSLASGGYNEQFF
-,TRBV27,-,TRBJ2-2,TGTGCCAGCAGTTTCCCGGCCGGGGAGCTGTTTTTT,CASSFPAGELFF
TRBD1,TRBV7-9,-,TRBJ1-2,TGTGCCAGCGAAAGAAGACAGGGAGATGGCTACACCTTC,CASERRQGDGYTF
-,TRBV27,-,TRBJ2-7,TGTGCCAGCAGTTTATGGGCTAGCAGTTCCTACGAGCAGTACTTC,CASSLWASSSYEQYF
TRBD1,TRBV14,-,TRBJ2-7,TGTGCCAGCAGCCAATATCCCGGGACAGGGGCATCAGGCGAGCAGTACTTC,CASSQYPGTGASGEQYF
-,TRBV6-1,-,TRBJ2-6,TGTGCCAGCAGTGAAGTCACAGTGAATGGTGTCCTGACTTTC,CASSEVTVNGVLTF
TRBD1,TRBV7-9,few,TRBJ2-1,TGTGCCAGCCGGGGGACAGGGCGCAATGAGCAGTTCTTC,CASRGTGRNEQFF
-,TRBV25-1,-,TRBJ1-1,TGTGCCAGCAGTGAATTTGGGAGGGGGAACACTGAAGCTTTCTTT,CASSEFGRGNTEAFF
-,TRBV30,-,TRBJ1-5,TGTGCCTGGACCAAGGGGATAGGGGTCAATCAGCCCCAGCATTTT,CAWTKGIGVNQPQHF
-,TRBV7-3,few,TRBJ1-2,TGTGCCAGCAGTCTCGGGGGGTCCTCTGGCTACACCTTC,CASSLGGSSGYTF
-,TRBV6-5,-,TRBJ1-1,TGTGCCAGCCTCCCGCCGGGGAACACTGAAGCTTTCTTT,CASLPPGNTEAFF
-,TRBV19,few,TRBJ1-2,TGTGCCAGTAGGCCTACAGGGTTTACCTATGGCTACACCTTC,CASRPTGFTYGYTF
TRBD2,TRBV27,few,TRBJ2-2,TGTGCCAGCAGTGATACAAGCGGGGTTTACACCGGGGAGCTGTTTTTT,CASSDTSGVYTGELFF
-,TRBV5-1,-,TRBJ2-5,TGCGCCAGCAGCTTCCTCGGGGGGCGCGAGACCCAGTACTTC,CASSFLGGRETQYF